Following are 15 T cell receptor beta chains from one sample sequenced in a study of tumor-infiltrating lymphocytes in localized non-small cell lung cancer. The method was immunoSEQ multiplex PCR; TCRdb's version includes in-frame clones alone and lacks a portion of them. The sample contains some 13,000 clones, about two thirds of which appear only once. What was sequenced was uninvolved lung tissue not adjacent to the tumor. Receptors were obtained from a human donor with non-small cell lung cancer.

The chain couples TRBV5-1 to TRBJ2-7; D may be TRBD1 (5 bases). The germline V gene has CDR1 SGHRS and CDR2 YFSETQ. Trimming took off 0 bases at V and 0 bases at J, with 10 bases between the two ends. This CDR3 comprises 15 residues. In DNA form, the CDR3 reads TGCGCCAGCAGCTTGGGGACACCTAGCTCCTACGAGCAGTACTTC. It translates to CASSLGTPSSYEQYF.

In its sample, this clone was seen once. V and J are TRBV7-8 and TRBJ2-7, with D uncertain. The CDR3 extends over 13 amino acids. The germline V and J ends were trimmed by 5 bases and 4 bases, with 12 bases remaining between them. Germline-derived CDR1 and CDR2 are SGHVS and FQNEAQ. CDR3 in amino acids: CASSLSTAYEQYF. In DNA form, the CDR3 reads TGTGCCAGCAGCCTCAGTACCGCTTACGAGCAGTACTTC.

The chain employs TRBV19 and TRBJ2-7; the match to TRBD2 covers 10 bases. Trimming at V came to 2 bases and at J to 3 bases, leaving 1 base not matched to a gene. The CDR3 has 14 amino acids. Germline values: CDR1 LNHDA, CDR2 SQIVND (reference sequence). The CDR3 region is CASSIRTSGYEQYF. CDR3 DNA sequence: TGTGCCAGTAGTATACGGACTAGCGGCTACGAGCAGTACTTC.

CDR3 residues: CASRATAPNEQYF. CDR3 in DNA: TGTGCCAGCAGGGCGACAGCACCCAACGAGCAGTACTTC. The chain joins TRBV28 to TRBJ2-7, with D possibly TRBD1 on 5 matching bases. Trimming stripped 6 bases from V and 5 bases from J, with 14 bases between. The CDR3 extends over 13 amino acids. The V gene's germline CDR1 is MDHEN and CDR2 SYDVKM.

In DNA form, the CDR3 reads TGTGCCTGGAGTGTTAAGCCAACTAATGAAAAACTGTTTTTT. Its protein is CAWSVKPTNEKLFF. This rearrangement joins TRBV30 to TRBJ1-4; D is unclear. The V end was cut by 0 bases, the J end by 0 bases, with 5 bases between. CDR3 length: 14 amino acids. CDR1 is GTSNPN and CDR2 is SVGIG in the germline V gene (reference sequence).

This chain uses TRBV10-3 with TRBJ2-7, with D uncertain. The V end lost 7 bases, the J end lost 3 bases, and 13 bases lay between the germline ends. Germline loops: CDR1 ENHRY, CDR2 SYGVKD. The CDR3 totals 13 residues. The CDR3 reads CAIKDVSVYEQYF. The CDR3 DNA sequence: TGTGCCATCAAGGATGTCAGTGTCTACGAGCAGTACTTC.

The rearrangement joins TRBV28 to TRBJ2-3, with D possibly TRBD1 on 6 matching bases. The CDR3 is made up of 15 amino acids. The germline CDR1 and CDR2 sequences are MDHEN and SYDVKM. V dropped 7 bases and J dropped 0 bases, with 14 bases sitting between them. CDR3 sequence reads: CASKGEGWSTDTQYF. DNA of the CDR3: TGTGCCAGCAAGGGGGAAGGTTGGAGCACAGATACGCAGTATTTT.

CDR3 coding DNA: TGCGCCAGCAGCGCCAAATTAGGGACCGGTGGCGGGGAGCTGTTTTTT. Translating it yields CASSAKLGTGGGELFF. The J gene is TRBJ2-2, the V gene TRBV4-1; D might be TRBD1 or TRBD2, each matching 5 bases. The CDR3 extends over 16 amino acids. V lost 5 bases and J 7 bases, leaving 20 bases between the germline ends. The germline gives CDR1 MGHRA, CDR2 YSYEKL.

V usage is TRBV27 and J usage is TRBJ1-6; 8 bases fit TRBD1. J gave up 6 bases and V 5 bases, and 15 bases lay outside the gene matches. The CDR3 is made up of 18 amino acids. Germline-derived CDR1 and CDR2 are MNHEY and SMNVEV (reference sequence). The CDR3 protein is CASSRLLTGTGTNSPLHF. CDR3 bases: TGTGCCAGCAGTCGCCTACTGACCGGGACAGGTACTAATTCACCCCTCCACTTT.

This clone was counted between two and nine times. This sequence joins TRBV5-1 and TRBJ1-6, with 10 bases identical to TRBD1. This CDR3 has 14 amino acids. CDR1 is SGHRS and CDR2 is YFSETQ in the germline V gene. Trimming took 5 bases from V and 7 from J; bases not matched to a gene: 3. The CDR3 nucleotides are TGCGCCAGCAGTGCGGGACAGGGGAATTCACCCCTCCACTTT. This sequence encodes CASSAGQGNSPLHF.

This rearrangement joins TRBV19 to TRBJ2-7; 9 positions agree with TRBD1. Germline V lookup: CDR1 LNHDA, CDR2 SQIVND (reference sequence). Trimming at V came to 5 bases and at J to 6 bases, leaving 11 bases not matched to a gene. This CDR3 spans 15 amino acids. Here the CDR3 DNA reads TGTGCCAGTAGTGATCCGGGACAGGGCCCCCGCGAGCAGTACTTC. It is translated as CASSDPGQGPREQYF.

This clone is a singleton in its sample. The V gene is TRBV7-2, the J gene TRBJ1-2; D gene ambiguous. The CDR3 has 12 residues. V shed 3 bases and J shed 8 bases, with 10 bases lying between them. CDR1 and CDR2 (germline): SGHTA, FQGNSA. This CDR3 is CASSFYSGGYTF. The CDR3 coding sequence is TGTGCCAGCAGCTTCTATAGTGGAGGCTACACCTTC.

The chain employs TRBV27 and TRBJ1-1; a weak D match, TRBD1 (6 bases). Trimming left V 6 bases short and J 7 bases short, with 15 bases between. The germline gives CDR1 MNHEY, CDR2 SMNVEV (reference sequence). The CDR3 is 13 amino acids. CDR3 bases: TGTGCCAGCAGGGGGGCTCGGGTTGGTGAAGCTTTCTTT. Its translation: CASRGARVGEAFF.

The chain couples TRBV7-2 to TRBJ1-5, with 10 bases matching TRBD1. The CDR3 contains 15 residues. Germline loops: CDR1 SGHTA, CDR2 FQGNSA. The J segment lost 4 bases and the V segment lost 5 bases, leaving 5 bases of the junction unmatched. This CDR3 is CASSPRTGGNQPQHF. CDR3 in DNA: TGTGCCAGCAGCCCGAGGACAGGGGGGAATCAGCCCCAGCATTTT.

The chain is built from TRBV27 and TRBJ2-7; perhaps TRBD1 as D (6 bases). Germline assignment: CDR1 MNHEY and CDR2 SMNVEV (reference sequence). The CDR3 has 13 residues. The V end lost 5 bases, the J end lost 7 bases, and 15 bases lay between the germline ends. CDR3 loop: CASSRNREWEQYF. The CDR3 region has the DNA TGTGCCAGCAGTCGGAACAGGGAATGGGAGCAGTACTTC.